This TCR beta chain was captured in a study of monozygotic twins with inflammatory bowel disease. The V gene's germline CDR1 is SGDLS and CDR2 YYNGEE. This CDR3 spans 15 amino acids. Per sample, reverse transcription was split into eight reactions. Template switching incorporated UMIs with a 6-nucleotide sample barcode. TCRdb re-analyzed the 5' RACE reads; it lists each CDR3 protein once, without DNA. The sample includes approximately 380,000 distinct CDR3 sequences. The source of this sequence is a human donor with ulcerative colitis or Crohn's disease, or a healthy co-twin of an affected twin (not recorded which). This rearrangement joins TRBV9 to TRBJ2-5; with no DNA, the TCRdb D assignment of TRBD2 cannot be verified. The sequenced material came from blood. CDR3 amino acids: CASSVVAGVKETQYF. Together with reference TRBV9 and TRBJ2-5, the CDR3 gives the full variable domain: DSGVTQTPKHLITATGQRVTLRCSPRSGDLSVYWYQQSLDQGLQFLIQYYNGEERAKGNILERFSAQQFPDLHSELNLSSLELGDSALYFCASSVVAGVKETQYFGPGTRLLVL.